This paragraph reports one T cell receptor (beta chain). This entry belongs to a study of blood T cell repertoires in COVID-19. For the study at large: T cells, B-cell-depleted T cells, or PBMCs supplied cDNA or gDNA.

As processed by the authors: Nucleated cell counts were estimated from reference gene primer amplification. The repertoire was sequenced with immunoSEQ multiplex PCR; TCRdb's copy has only in-frame clones and lacks some. Clone size and the V and J calls come from that table; the DNA yielded D and trimming. The sample yields about 13,000 clones, 70% to 90% seen once. Source material: peripheral blood. The receptor was derived from a human donor in a cohort sampled during active COVID-19.

The CDR3 bases are TGTGCCAGCAGTTACAGGGGGACAGGGACCCACTATGGCTACACCTTC. It encodes CASSYRGTGTHYGYTF. The V and J genes are TRBV6-5 and TRBJ1-2; 9 bases map to TRBD1. The CDR3 sequence is 16 residues long. Unmatched junction bases numbered 7, after V lost 2 bases and J lost 3 bases. Per germline, CDR1 MNHEY and CDR2 SVGAGI.